This T cell receptor beta chain was identified during a study of T-cell reconstitution after alpha-beta-depleted transplantation in children. Molecular barcoding with unique molecular identifiers was used for the TCRbeta library. TCRdb passed the PCR reads through MiXCR, listing each CDR3 protein once. The table lists some 280,000 distinct CDR3 sequences, about a tenth of them singletons. Germline V gives CDR1 SGHAT, CDR2 FQNNGV. V lost 7 bases to trimming and J lost 4 bases; unmatched junction nucleotides: 7. The CDR3 consists of 14 residues. Here the sequenced sample was PBMCs from the stem cell graft donor, taken from the stem cell graft. The chain has TRBV11-2 and TRBJ2-1, with 7 bases fitting TRBD2. This TCR derives from a human donor who donated a stem cell graft to a child with SCID. The CDR3 loop reads CASTPGLSYNEQFF. For the CDR3, the DNA is TGTGCCAGCACCCCGGGACTATCTTACAATGAGCAGTTCTTC. The full variable domain, its missing parts supplied by reference TRBV11-2 and TRBJ2-1, is EAGVAQSPRYKIIEKRQSVAFWCNPISGHATLYWYQQILGQGPKLLIQFQNNGVVDDSQLPKDRFSAERLKGVDSTLKIQPAKLEDSAVYLCASTPGLSYNEQFFGPGTRLTVL.